The TCR beta chain described here comes from a study of T cell responses to AZD1222 COVID-19 vaccine. The assay was immunoSEQ multiplex PCR, and TCRdb's table has in-frame clones only and misses some. The repertoire holds around 100,000 clones, with around 87% as singletons. Concerning this clone: Its antigen is as yet unknown.

Regarding the study as a whole: Reportedly, nearly half of unique spike TCRs recognized epitopes outside B.1.351/B.1.1.7 mutations. Spike-specific TCR depth and breadth grew after two AZD1222 doses.

CDR3 length: 17 amino acids. From germline, CDR1 is LNHDA and CDR2 SQIVND (reference sequence). Trimming left V 8 bases short and J 0 bases short, with 22 bases between. The clonotype comes from an adult in good health. The starting material was peripheral blood, obtained on day 0 of AZD1222 vaccination. The chain combines TRBV19 with TRBJ1-1, with D perhaps TRBD1 (5 bases). This CDR3 is CASRRRGAATVNTEAFF. DNA for the CDR3: TGTGCCAGTCGGCGTCGGGGCGCGGCGACGGTGAACACTGAAGCTTTCTTT.